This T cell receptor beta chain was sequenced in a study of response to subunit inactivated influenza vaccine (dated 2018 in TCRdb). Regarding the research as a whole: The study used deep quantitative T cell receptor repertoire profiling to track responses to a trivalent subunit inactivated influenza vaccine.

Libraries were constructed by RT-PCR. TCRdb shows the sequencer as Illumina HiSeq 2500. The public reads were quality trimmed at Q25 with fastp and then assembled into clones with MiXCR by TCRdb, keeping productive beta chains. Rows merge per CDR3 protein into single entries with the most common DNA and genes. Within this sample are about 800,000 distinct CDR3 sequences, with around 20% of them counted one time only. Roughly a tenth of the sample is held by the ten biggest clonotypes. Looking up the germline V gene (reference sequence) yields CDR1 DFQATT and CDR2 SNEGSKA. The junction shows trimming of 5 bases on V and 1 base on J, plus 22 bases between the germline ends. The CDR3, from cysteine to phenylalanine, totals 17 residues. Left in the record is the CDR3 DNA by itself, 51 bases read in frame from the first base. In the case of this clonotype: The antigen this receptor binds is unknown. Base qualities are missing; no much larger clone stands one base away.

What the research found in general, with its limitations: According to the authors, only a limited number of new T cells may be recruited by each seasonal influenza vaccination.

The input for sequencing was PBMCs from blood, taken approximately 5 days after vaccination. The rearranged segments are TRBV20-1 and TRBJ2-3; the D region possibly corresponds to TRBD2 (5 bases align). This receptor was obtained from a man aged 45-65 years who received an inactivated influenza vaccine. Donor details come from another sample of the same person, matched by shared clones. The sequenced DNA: TGCAGTGCTCGTCTACCGGATTCGTCAGCGGGCACAGATACGCAGTATTTT. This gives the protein CSARLPDSSAGTDTQYF.